This TCR beta chain originates from a study of T cell responses to AZD1222 COVID-19 vaccine. Study background: Investigators merged groups given second doses at roughly 4 or roughly 12 weeks. Broader study findings: Clonal diversity was possibly underestimated, and white British individuals and females predominated among donors. Scientists sampled the repertoires only once the peak T cell response had passed. Variant regions that are unmutated are reportedly the target of nearly half of spike-specific TCRs.

With respect to this clone: Its cognate antigen is unknown.

The V end lost 5 bases, the J end lost 0 bases, and 11 bases lay between the germline ends. This CDR3 region has 16 residues. Germline loops: CDR1 MDHEN, CDR2 SYDVKM. Method: immunoSEQ multiplex PCR; TCRdb's copy keeps in-frame clones and lacks some. The repertoire has about 97,000 clones, about 89% of them found once; the top ten carry around 7%. This sequence joins TRBV28 and TRBJ1-6; D is unclear. The material was peripheral blood, obtained on day 0 of AZD1222 vaccination. This sequence originates from an adult in good health. The CDR3 region has the DNA TGTGCCAGCAGTAGATACTCAAGCTCCTATAATTCACCCCTCCACTTT. Protein sequence: CASSRYSSSYNSPLHF.